This T cell receptor beta chain originates from a study of T cells after posttransplantation cyclophosphamide (dated by TCRdb to about 2016). The study in broad terms: Using TRB sequencing, the study followed how the T cell repertoire rebuilt after myeloablative bone marrow transplantation with posttransplantation cyclophosphamide given as GVHD prophylaxis. Samples from about 37 PTCy-treated patients and over 15 related bone marrow donors of those patients were subjected to antigen receptor sequencing. Blood from all 34 PTCy patients who had 1-year posttransplant specimens underwent TRB sequencing. In 3 patients, TRB sequencing was also performed on up to 3 more blood samples taken 2 to 5.2 years after transplant, and in 4 patients, pretransplant blood was also TRB-sequenced. Because TRA and TRB clonality were tightly correlated in nine or ten samples, subsequent TCR analyses were focused on TRB only. Public TRB sequences were compared against a database of over 3,500 sequences linked to responses to pathogens, tumor antigens, self-antigens and alloantigens. Overall results and qualifications from the work: The TRB repertoires of T cells infiltrating skin or the GI tract showed only limited overlap with the TRB repertoires found in blood. Donor-recipient similarity was low at 1-2 months but increased during the first year, and donor CD8+ memory clones often dominated later blood repertoires. Across around 40 patients, TRB clonality was highly associated with recipient CMV seropositivity and CMV reactivation, and diversity in PTCy patients was similar to diversity in CNI/methotrexate controls.

Regarding this clone: There is no known antigen for this receptor. Per-nucleotide qualities are absent, and no much larger clonotype sits a single base away.

TRB sequencing was run on genomic DNA with either the immunoSEQ assay at survey resolution or the hsTCRB kit. Per the authors' processing: Initial read processing used immunoSEQ software, and repertoire analyses used the LymphoSeq R package. Clonality was computed as 1 minus normalized Shannon entropy, and a Gini coefficient was also calculated for each TRB dataset. To infer phenotypes in unsorted samples, TRB sequences from sorted subsets of the recipient or donor were mapped onto unsorted samples from the same recipient. Held by TCRdb, this immuneACCESS table contains in-frame sequences only and omits some clones. Under half of the omission traces to an unresolved V gene where checked; the cause of the rest is unknown. V and J calls and clone size are copied from that table; D and trimming were computed from the DNA. The sample includes 10,000 to 13,000 clones, with approximately 95% observed a single time. The ten biggest clones cover 0.25% to 0.3% of the sample.

Per the germline V gene (reference sequence), MNHEY is the CDR1 and SMNVEV is the CDR2. V loses 6 bases, J loses 6 bases, and the germline ends lie 18 bases apart. The cysteine opens and the phenylalanine closes a CDR3 of 15 amino acids. The read is trimmed to its CDR3 DNA, 45 bases read in frame from base 1. Related bone marrow donors provided peripheral blood samples on the day of marrow donation. Naive T cells were defined as viable CD3+CD4+ or CD3+CD8+ cells that were CCR7+CD45RA+CD45RO-CD95-CD27+CD28+. Mononuclear cells from peripheral blood and bone marrow were separated by Ficoll-Hypaque density centrifugation and then cryopreserved. CD4+ and CD8+ T cells, including naive and memory subsets, were sorted by FACS on a FACSAria II.

The sample consisted of naive CD8+ T cells sorted from PBMCs. This receptor chain uses TRBV27 and TRBJ2-1, with a weak D call of TRBD2 (7 bases match). The clonotype originates from a man in his thirties or forties in good health and a related stem cell transplant donor. Here the CDR3 is given as CASSPHGGLSNEQFF. In nucleotide form, the sequence is TGTGCCAGCAGCCCCCACGGGGGGCTGAGCAATGAGCAGTTCTTC.